Below, 29 T cell receptor beta chains from the same sample are listed, as sequenced in a study of cytomegalovirus exposure and HLA in healthy donors. The table came from immunoSEQ multiplex PCR; TCRdb's copy has only in-frame clones and leaves some out. The profile shows fewer than 250,000 clones, 87% of them singletons. The sample consisted of PBMCs. All receptors derive from a man aged 18-30 years in good health and CMV-seronegative.

The chain joins TRBV5-4 to TRBJ2-3, with 8 bases that match TRBD2. With 1 base clipped from V and 5 bases from J, the junction kept 3 bases outside the gene matches. The CDR3 contains 14 residues. Per the germline V gene, CDR1 is SGHNT and CDR2 is YYREEE (reference sequence). CDR3 DNA sequence: TGTGCCAGCAGCTTGAGGACTAGCCGAGATACGCAGTATTTT. Its protein product is CASSLRTSRDTQYF.

The chain employs TRBV11-2 and TRBJ2-3, with TRBD2 matching over 8 bases. Germline-derived CDR1 and CDR2 are SGHAT and FQNNGV. The trim removed 5 bases at V and 5 bases at J, leaving 9 bases unmatched. The CDR3 has 15 amino acids. CDR3 bases: TGTGCCAGCAGCCCAACTCGGACTAGCCGAGATACGCAGTATTTT. Residues: CASSPTRTSRDTQYF.

This chain uses TRBV4-2 with TRBJ2-6; D is possibly TRBD2 (6 bases). The CDR3 contains 17 residues. Trimming took off 1 base at V and 4 bases at J, with 14 bases between the two ends. CDR1 and CDR2 from the germline V gene are LGHNA and YNFKEQ. This CDR3 reads CASSQGGDPGGANVLTF. For the CDR3, the DNA is TGTGCCAGCAGCCAAGGGGGGGACCCGGGCGGGGCCAACGTCCTGACTTTC.

The gene calls are TRBV28 and TRBJ2-7, with TRBD2 as a possible D gene (6 bases). The germline CDR1 and CDR2 sequences are MDHEN and SYDVKM. The CDR3 runs to 15 residues. Trimming removed 10 bases at V and 4 bases at J, with 23 bases between. The CDR3 loop is CATRPSGTSQYEQYF. CDR3 nucleotide sequence: TGTGCCACGAGACCATCCGGGACTTCCCAGTACGAGCAGTACTTC.

The gene calls are TRBV5-1 and TRBJ2-3; D not certain. CDR3 length: 13 amino acids. The germline CDR1 and CDR2 sequences are SGHRS and YFSETQ. With 4 bases removed from V and 2 bases from J, the gap between germline ends came to 8 bases. CDR3 residues: CASSILFTDTQYF. The CDR3, as DNA: TGCGCCAGCAGCATCCTCTTCACAGATACGCAGTATTTT.

This chain links TRBV27 with TRBJ1-2; D not resolved. V dropped 0 bases and J dropped 4 bases, with 9 bases sitting between them. Germline V gene lookup returns CDR1 MNHEY and CDR2 SMNVEV (reference sequence). This CDR3 is built from 14 residues. CDR3 sequence (DNA): TGTGCCAGCAGTTTATCTGGAGTCTCCTATGGCTACACCTTC. This translates into CASSLSGVSYGYTF.

The chain employs TRBV11-2 and TRBJ2-7; TRBD1 matches 8 bases. Unmatched junction bases numbered 7, after V lost 4 bases and J lost 5 bases. CDR1 is SGHAT and CDR2 is FQNNGV in the germline V gene. There are 14 residues in the CDR3. In DNA, the CDR3 is TGTGCCAGCAGCTCATCAAGGACAGGGCACGAGCAGTACTTC. It encodes CASSSSRTGHEQYF.

This rearrangement joins TRBV7-2 to TRBJ2-7, with TRBD1 matching 9 bases. The CDR3 length is 15 residues. Germline V gene sequence: CDR1 SGHTA, CDR2 FQGNSA. V trimming: 1 base; J trimming: 4 bases; junction bases outside the gene matches: 5. This CDR3 reads CASSLGDRDVYEQYF. CDR3 nucleotides: TGTGCCAGCAGCTTAGGGGACAGGGATGTTTACGAGCAGTACTTC.

The chain combines TRBV5-6 with TRBJ2-5, with TRBD1 matching 8 bases. From germline, CDR1 is SGHDT and CDR2 YYEEEE. The junction had 8 bases not matched to a gene; V was cut back by 2 bases and J by 5 bases. The CDR3 loop spans 15 amino acids. The chain's CDR3 is CASSFWSRGRETQYF. CDR3 DNA: TGTGCCAGCAGCTTTTGGTCCAGGGGGCGGGAGACCCAGTACTTC.

This sequence joins TRBV5-4 and TRBJ2-3, with 7 bases aligning to TRBD2. The CDR3 has 13 amino acids. Germline V CDR1 and CDR2: SGHNT, YYREEE (reference sequence). V gave up 4 bases and J gave up 8 bases; unmatched junction bases: 7. The CDR3 nucleotides read TGTGCCAGCAGCCCCCCTGGGGAGGGTACGCAGTATTTT. Residues: CASSPPGEGTQYF.

V and J are TRBV27 and TRBJ1-1; TRBD1 is a possible D gene (6 bases). Germline CDR1 reads MNHEY; CDR2 reads SMNVEV (reference sequence). The CDR3 spans 16 residues. For the CDR3, the DNA is TGTGCTCTCCACCACGGGACGGGGGGCGCGGACACTGAAGCTTTCTTT. Protein sequence: CALHHGTGGADTEAFF.

This clone has only a few counts. This chain uses TRBV5-1 with TRBJ1-5; the match to TRBD1 covers 8 bases. Germline V gene data show CDR1 as SGHRS and CDR2 as YFSETQ. The CDR3 length is 14 residues. Trimming removed 2 bases from V and 5 bases from J; junction bases left unmatched: 3. CDR3 nucleotide sequence: TGCGCCAGCAGCTTACAGGGGGGTGATCAGCCCCAGCATTTT. Its translation: CASSLQGGDQPQHF.

V is TRBV5-4 and J is TRBJ1-2; a possible D gene is TRBD1 (5 bases). The CDR3 sequence is 16 residues long. V was clipped by 4 bases and J by 0 bases, with 16 bases between them. Per germline, CDR1 SGHNT and CDR2 YYREEE (reference sequence). CDR3 bases: TGTGCCAGCAGCCCAACCGACAGCCTCACTAACTATGGCTACACCTTC. This translates into CASSPTDSLTNYGYTF. The full variable domain, with the rest looked up from reference TRBV5-4 and TRBJ1-2, is ETGVTQSPTHLIKTRGQQVTLRCSSQSGHNTVSWYQQALGQGPQFIFQYYREEENGRGNFPPRFSGLQFPNYSSELNVNALELDDSALYLCASSPTDSLTNYGYTFGSGTRLTVV.

The genes are TRBV2 and TRBJ2-5, with a weak D call TRBD1 (6 bases). The J call may be wrong; the DNA end is better matched by TRBJ2-7. Per germline, CDR1 SNHLY and CDR2 FYNNEI. The CDR3 sequence is 12 residues long. CDR3 DNA sequence: TGTGCCAGCAGTGAAGGGGACAACGAGCAGTACTTC. As protein: CASSEGDNEQYF.

J is TRBJ2-7 and V is TRBV7-2; possible D gene TRBD1, 6 bases. Trimming cost V 5 bases and J 7 bases, with 24 bases left between them. This CDR3 has 16 residues. Germline-derived CDR1 and CDR2 are SGHTA and FQGNSA. The CDR3 loop is CASSLPWGQGNGEQYF. The CDR3 DNA is TGTGCCAGCAGCCTCCCATGGGGGCAGGGGAATGGGGAGCAGTACTTC. Based on the CDR3 plus reference TRBV7-2 and TRBJ2-7, the full variable domain is GAGVSQSPSNKVTEKGKDVELRCDPISGHTALYWYRQSLGQGLEFLIYFQGNSAPDKSGLPSDRFSAERTGGSVSTLTIQRTQQEDSAVYLCASSLPWGQGNGEQYFGPGTRLTVT.

In its sample, this clone was seen a few times. CDR3 in amino acids: CASSYPSVAFF. In nucleotides, the CDR3 is TGTGCCAGCAGTTATCCCTCGGTGGCTTTCTTT. The V gene is TRBV6-4, the J gene TRBJ1-1, with unresolved D. This CDR3 region has 11 residues. Trimming cost V 5 bases and J 11 bases, with 12 bases left between them. CDR1 is MRHNA and CDR2 is SNTAGT in the germline V gene.

The chain is built from TRBV4-3 and TRBJ1-5; D might be TRBD1 (6 bases). V lost 0 bases and J lost 7, with 16 bases in between. The CDR3 totals 16 residues. From germline, CDR1 is LGHNA and CDR2 YSLEER. The CDR3: CASSQDPGDIGQPQHF. For the CDR3, the DNA is TGCGCCAGCAGCCAAGATCCAGGGGATATTGGCCAGCCCCAGCATTTT.

The chain has TRBV18 and TRBJ1-1, with a possible D match to TRBD1 (6 bases). The germline CDR1 and CDR2 sequences are KGHSH and LQKENI. The V end lost 3 bases, the J end lost 4 bases, and 12 bases lay between the germline ends. The CDR3 consists of 14 residues. CDR3 bases: TGTGCCAGCTCACCTAGACAGGTTTCCACTGAAGCTTTCTTT. Protein product: CASSPRQVSTEAFF.

The rearrangement uses TRBV7-2 and TRBJ2-7; unclear D gene. The CDR3 loop spans 12 amino acids. Germline V gene lookup returns CDR1 SGHTA and CDR2 FQGNSA. Trimming removed 4 bases at V and 0 bases at J, with 4 bases between. The CDR3 region is CASSWSSYEQYF. The CDR3 DNA sequence: TGTGCCAGCAGCTGGAGCTCCTACGAGCAGTACTTC.

The chain joins TRBV19 to TRBJ1-2; 11 bases match TRBD1. The CDR3 extends over 15 amino acids. The germline V gene has CDR1 LNHDA and CDR2 SQIVND (reference sequence). Unmatched junction bases numbered 6, after V lost 2 bases and J lost 7 bases. The CDR3 loop is CASSIRGQGAGGYTF. The CDR3 region has the DNA TGTGCCAGTAGTATACGAGGACAGGGGGCCGGTGGCTACACCTTC.

This rearrangement joins TRBV6-5 to TRBJ2-7; 12 nucleotides line up with TRBD1. This CDR3 region has 15 residues. V shed 6 bases and J 3 bases; nucleotides not matched to a gene: 6. The germline gives CDR1 MNHEY, CDR2 SVGAGI. The CDR3 here is CASRYGTGGIYEQYF. In DNA, the CDR3 is TGTGCCAGCAGATATGGGACAGGGGGCATCTACGAGCAGTACTTC.

CDR3 nucleotides: TGTGCCAGTAGTATATCCCCGGGACTAGTGCATATTGGGCAGTTCTTC. Translation: CASSISPGLVHIGQFF. V gene TRBV19 combines with J gene TRBJ2-1; 8 bases align to TRBD2. The junction had 15 bases not matched to a gene; V was cut back by 2 bases and J by 12 bases. The CDR3 contains 16 residues. Germline CDR1 and CDR2: LNHDA and SQIVND (reference sequence).

The chain employs TRBV2 and TRBJ2-7; D is perhaps TRBD2 (5 bases). With 3 bases removed from V and 9 bases from J, the gap between germline ends came to 18 bases. From germline, CDR1 is SNHLY and CDR2 FYNNEI. The length of the CDR3 is 14 residues. In nucleotides, the CDR3 is TGTGCCAGCAGTGACCCGGACTCTCCTCTGGGGCAGTACTTC. Protein: CASSDPDSPLGQYF.

This chain links TRBV5-1 with TRBJ2-5, with D possibly TRBD1 on 5 matching bases. This CDR3 comprises 14 residues. Germline-derived CDR1 and CDR2 are SGHRS and YFSETQ. The V and J ends lost 4 bases and 2 bases respectively, with 12 bases between them. CDR3 in amino acids: CASSTGHEQETQYF. In DNA, the CDR3 is TGCGCCAGCAGCACCGGACACGAGCAAGAGACCCAGTACTTC.

V is TRBV5-6 and J is TRBJ2-2, with D perhaps TRBD1 (6 bases). The CDR3 contains 13 residues. Trimming stripped 4 bases from V and 6 bases from J, with 10 bases between. The germline V gene encodes CDR1 SGHDT and CDR2 YYEEEE. The CDR3 protein is CASSPDRSGELFF. The CDR3 DNA reads as TGTGCCAGCAGCCCAGACAGGTCCGGGGAGCTGTTTTTT.

This chain connects TRBV7-9 to TRBJ1-1, with 9 bases identical to TRBD1. The CDR3 totals 13 residues. Germline CDR1 and CDR2: SEHNR and FQNEAQ (reference sequence). J was trimmed by 5 bases and V by 5 bases; bases with no gene match: 3. CDR3 in DNA: TGTGCCAGCAGCATTGGGACAGGGACTGAAGCTTTCTTT. Protein: CASSIGTGTEAFF.

The chain couples TRBV9 to TRBJ2-3; possibly TRBD2 for D (6 bases). Germline CDR1 is SGDLS and CDR2 is YYNGEE. There are 16 residues in the CDR3. Deletions cut 4 bases from V and 2 bases from J, with 17 bases between. The CDR3 loop reads CASSRQAGLSTDTQYF. Here the CDR3 DNA reads TGTGCCAGCAGCCGTCAGGCGGGATTATCCACAGATACGCAGTATTTT.

The J gene is TRBJ1-6, the V gene TRBV18; no firm D call. The germline V gene has CDR1 KGHSH and CDR2 LQKENI. The CDR3 has 14 residues. The ends were cut back, 0 bases at V and 9 bases at J, with 9 bases in the middle. This CDR3 is CASSPPLLSSPLHF. The CDR3 nucleotides read TGTGCCAGCTCACCACCTCTCCTCAGTTCACCCCTCCACTTT. The full variable domain, rest sourced from reference TRBV18 and TRBJ1-6, is NAGVMQNPRHLVRRRGQEARLRCSPMKGHSHVYWYRQLPEEGLKFMVYLQKENIIDESGMPKERFSAEFPKEGPSILRIQQVVRGDSAAYFCASSPPLLSSPLHFGNGTRLTVT.

This chain joins TRBV29-1 and TRBJ1-1; 8 nucleotides match TRBD1. In germline, CDR1 is SQVTM, CDR2 ANQGSEA. This CDR3 has 13 amino acids. After removal of 2 bases from V and 8 bases from J, the junction contained 7 bases not matched to a gene. The CDR3 loop is CSVEFQGATEAFF. CDR3 sequence (DNA): TGCAGCGTTGAATTCCAGGGGGCGACGGAAGCTTTCTTT.